This is a list of T cell receptor beta chains from one sample in a study of CD8+ T cells in alopecia areata. Some clones are missing from TCRdb's copy, which holds only in-frame ones; the method was immunoSEQ multiplex PCR. The sample consists of 180,000 or so clones, approximately 52% of them appearing once. The material sequenced was CD4+ T cells sorted from blood, taken at approximately week 56, from a patient treated with tofacitinib. These receptors came from a human donor with alopecia areata. CDR3s include the opening cysteine and the closing phenylalanine or tryptophan. The D gene is left open where the match is weak. The size entry is marked missing in some rows and otherwise reads once, few, many or a size class.

CDR3 protein: CASSAGTSGGADTQYF
CDR3 DNA: TGTGCCAGCAGCGCCGGGACTAGCGGGGGCGCAGATACGCAGTATTTT
D gene: TRBD2
J gene: TRBJ2-3
clone size: -
V gene: TRBV7-9

CDR3 protein: CASSFGGTDQETQYF
CDR3 DNA: TGTGCCAGCAGTTTTGGCGGGACAGACCAAGAGACCCAGTACTTC
D gene: -
J gene: TRBJ2-5
clone size: -
V gene: TRBV27

CDR3 protein: CASSFFDRVGTGELFF
CDR3 DNA: TGTGCCAGCAGCTTTTTTGACAGGGTTGGCACCGGGGAGCTGTTTTTT
D gene: TRBD1
J gene: TRBJ2-2
clone size: few
V gene: TRBV11-3

CDR3 protein: CSVAVRGAYTEAFF
CDR3 DNA: TGCAGCGTTGCAGTCAGGGGGGCGTACACTGAAGCTTTCTTT
D gene: TRBD1
J gene: TRBJ1-1
clone size: -
V gene: TRBV29-1

CDR3 protein: CASRFGGTEGSPLHF
CDR3 DNA: TGTGCCAGCAGGTTCGGGGGGACAGAAGGTTCACCCCTCCACTTT
D gene: TRBD1
J gene: TRBJ1-6
clone size: -
V gene: TRBV6-5

CDR3 protein: CASSLGWGSQETQYF
CDR3 DNA: TGCGCCAGCAGCTTGGGGTGGGGCAGCCAAGAGACCCAGTACTTC
D gene: -
J gene: TRBJ2-5
clone size: -
V gene: TRBV5-1

CDR3 protein: CASSPVSYEQYF
CDR3 DNA: TGTGCCAGCAGCCCAGTCTCCTACGAGCAGTACTTC
D gene: -
J gene: TRBJ2-7
clone size: few
V gene: TRBV7-9

CDR3 protein: CAWEQQSDTQYF
CDR3 DNA: TGTGCCTGGGAACAACAATCCGATACGCAGTATTTT
D gene: -
J gene: TRBJ2-3
clone size: -
V gene: TRBV30

CDR3 protein: CSASGQGRSGGTQYF
CDR3 DNA: TGCAGCGCTTCGGGACAGGGCAGATCGGGTGGTACGCAGTATTTT
D gene: TRBD1
J gene: TRBJ2-3
clone size: -
V gene: TRBV29-1

CDR3 protein: CSASRQGNDTF
CDR3 DNA: TGCAGTGCCAGCCGGCAGGGGAACGACACCTTC
D gene: -
J gene: TRBJ1-2
clone size: -
V gene: TRBV20-1

CDR3 protein: CASSFRTSETQYF
CDR3 DNA: TGCGCCAGCAGCTTCAGGACTTCGGAGACCCAGTACTTC
D gene: -
J gene: TRBJ2-5
clone size: few
V gene: TRBV5-1

CDR3 protein: CASSTTLSEAFF
CDR3 DNA: TGTGCCAGCAGCACGACCCTTTCTGAAGCTTTCTTT
D gene: -
J gene: TRBJ1-1
clone size: many
V gene: TRBV28

CDR3 protein: CASSFEGQMGEQYF
CDR3 DNA: TGTGCCAGCAGTTTCGAAGGACAGATGGGCGAGCAGTACTTC
D gene: -
J gene: TRBJ2-7
clone size: -
V gene: TRBV2

CDR3 protein: CASSQLPGGDQETQYF
CDR3 DNA: TGCGCCAGCAGCCAACTACCAGGGGGCGATCAAGAGACCCAGTACTTC
D gene: TRBD1
J gene: TRBJ2-5
clone size: -
V gene: TRBV4-1

CDR3 protein: CASSYDREQPQHF
CDR3 DNA: TGTGCCAGCAGTTATGACAGGGAACAGCCCCAGCATTTT
D gene: TRBD1
J gene: TRBJ1-5
clone size: -
V gene: TRBV6-5

CDR3 protein: CASSVGRGLRETEAFF
CDR3 DNA: TGTGCCAGCAGCGTAGGGCGGGGGCTTCGAGAGACTGAAGCTTTCTTT
D gene: -
J gene: TRBJ1-1
clone size: -
V gene: TRBV9

CDR3 protein: CATKDINYGYTF
CDR3 DNA: TGTGCCACGAAGGACATAAACTATGGCTACACCTTC
D gene: -
J gene: TRBJ1-2
clone size: -
V gene: TRBV27

CDR3 protein: CASSDRGNQPQHF
CDR3 DNA: TGTGCCAGTTCCGACAGGGGCAATCAGCCCCAGCATTTT
D gene: TRBD1
J gene: TRBJ1-5
clone size: -
V gene: TRBV6-5

CDR3 protein: CAISESTPTDTQYF
CDR3 DNA: TGTGCCATCAGTGAGTCAACCCCGACAGATACGCAGTATTTT
D gene: -
J gene: TRBJ2-3
clone size: few
V gene: TRBV10-3

CDR3 protein: CATKQTGTGIVNEQFF
CDR3 DNA: TGTGCCACCAAGCAGACCGGGACAGGGATAGTCAATGAGCAGTTCTTC
D gene: TRBD1
J gene: TRBJ2-1
clone size: many
V gene: TRBV10-3

CDR3 protein: CASSSGQVNTGELFF
CDR3 DNA: TGTGCCAGCTCATCGGGACAGGTGAACACCGGGGAGCTGTTTTTT
D gene: TRBD1
J gene: TRBJ2-2
clone size: -
V gene: TRBV18

CDR3 protein: CASSDTALGPLNTEAFF
CDR3 DNA: TGTGCCAGCAGCGATACGGCCTTAGGGCCATTGAACACTGAAGCTTTCTTT
D gene: -
J gene: TRBJ1-1
clone size: once
V gene: TRBV7-2

CDR3 protein: CAWSRLGQGGSPLHF
CDR3 DNA: TGTGCCTGGAGCCGATTGGGACAGGGGGGGTCACCCCTCCACTTT
D gene: TRBD1
J gene: TRBJ1-6
clone size: few
V gene: TRBV30

CDR3 protein: CSVESGGDTEAFF
CDR3 DNA: TGCAGCGTTGAATCAGGGGGTGACACTGAAGCTTTCTTT
D gene: TRBD1
J gene: TRBJ1-1
clone size: -
V gene: TRBV29-1

CDR3 protein: CASVPTRDRGFYGYTF
CDR3 DNA: TGTGCCAGTGTCCCGACCCGGGACAGGGGATTCTATGGCTACACCTTC
D gene: TRBD1
J gene: TRBJ1-2
clone size: few
V gene: TRBV27

CDR3 protein: CASLLRQGDTEAFF
CDR3 DNA: TGTGCCAGTTTACTCCGACAGGGCGACACTGAAGCTTTCTTT
D gene: TRBD1
J gene: TRBJ1-1
clone size: few
V gene: TRBV28

CDR3 protein: CASRLGDRPRETQYF
CDR3 DNA: TGCGCCAGCAGACTAGGCGACAGACCAAGAGAAACCCAGTACTTC
D gene: -
J gene: TRBJ2-5
clone size: -
V gene: TRBV5-1

CDR3 protein: CASSLPLSPLYGYTF
CDR3 DNA: TGTGCCAGCAGTTTACCCTTATCGCCACTCTATGGCTACACCTTC
D gene: -
J gene: TRBJ1-2
clone size: -
V gene: TRBV28

CDR3 protein: CASSPRNNYGYTF
CDR3 DNA: TGTGCCAGCAGCCCCAGGAACAACTATGGCTACACCTTC
D gene: -
J gene: TRBJ1-2
clone size: -
V gene: TRBV11-2

CDR3 protein: CASSLGHRDTGEQYF
CDR3 DNA: TGCGCCAGCAGCTTGGGGCACCGGGACACTGGTGAGCAGTACTTC
D gene: -
J gene: TRBJ2-7
clone size: -
V gene: TRBV5-1

CDR3 protein: CSVDLGLGQPQHF
CDR3 DNA: TGCAGCGTTGATCTAGGTTTGGGACAGCCCCAGCATTTT
D gene: -
J gene: TRBJ1-5
clone size: -
V gene: TRBV29-1

CDR3 protein: CASSLREGGTYEQYF
CDR3 DNA: TGCGCCAGCAGCCTAAGGGAAGGGGGGACCTACGAGCAGTACTTC
D gene: -
J gene: TRBJ2-7
clone size: -
V gene: TRBV4-1

CDR3 protein: CASSVRGTENEQYF
CDR3 DNA: TGTGCCAGCAGCGTAAGGGGGACGGAAAACGAGCAGTACTTC
D gene: -
J gene: TRBJ2-7
clone size: -
V gene: TRBV9

CDR3 protein: CASSVGRAGETQYF
CDR3 DNA: TGTGCCAGCAGCGTAGGCAGGGCTGGGGAGACCCAGTACTTC
D gene: -
J gene: TRBJ2-5
clone size: -
V gene: TRBV9

CDR3 protein: CAITGRSGGTGELFF
CDR3 DNA: TGTGCCATCACGGGTCGTAGCGGGGGGACCGGGGAGCTGTTTTTT
D gene: TRBD2
J gene: TRBJ2-2
clone size: -
V gene: TRBV10-3

CDR3 protein: CASSFDLNTEAFF
CDR3 DNA: TGTGCCAGCAGTTTCGACCTGAACACTGAAGCTTTCTTT
D gene: -
J gene: TRBJ1-1
clone size: -
V gene: TRBV6-5

CDR3 protein: CASSTRLAGPYEQYF
CDR3 DNA: TGCGCCAGCAGCACGCGACTAGCGGGCCCCTACGAGCAGTACTTC
D gene: TRBD2
J gene: TRBJ2-7
clone size: -
V gene: TRBV4-1

CDR3 protein: CASSNRDPEPQHF
CDR3 DNA: TGTGCCAGCAGCAACAGGGACCCAGAGCCCCAGCATTTT
D gene: -
J gene: TRBJ1-5
clone size: -
V gene: TRBV2

CDR3 protein: CASLSRGGANVLTF
CDR3 DNA: TGTGCCAGCCTGTCCCGTGGAGGGGCCAACGTCCTGACTTTC
D gene: -
J gene: TRBJ2-6
clone size: -
V gene: TRBV6-6

CDR3 protein: CASSSVAGSDTQYF
CDR3 DNA: TGTGCCAGCAGCTCCGTAGCGGGGTCAGATACGCAGTATTTT
D gene: TRBD2
J gene: TRBJ2-3
clone size: -
V gene: TRBV7-8

CDR3 protein: CAWSGRLGFLGTQYF
CDR3 DNA: TGTGCCTGGAGTGGGAGACTAGGCTTTTTAGGAACCCAGTACTTC
D gene: -
J gene: TRBJ2-5
clone size: -
V gene: TRBV30

CDR3 protein: CAWRLSEKLFF
CDR3 DNA: TGTGCCTGGAGGCTGTCGGAAAAACTGTTTTTT
D gene: -
J gene: TRBJ1-4
clone size: -
V gene: TRBV30

CDR3 protein: CASSQSVTETQYF
CDR3 DNA: TGTGCCAGCAGCCAATCGGTAACGGAGACCCAGTACTTC
D gene: -
J gene: TRBJ2-5
clone size: -
V gene: TRBV7-3

CDR3 protein: CASSIRHEGTDTQYF
CDR3 DNA: TGCGCCAGCAGCATCCGGCACGAGGGCACAGATACGCAGTATTTT
D gene: -
J gene: TRBJ2-3
clone size: -
V gene: TRBV5-1

CDR3 protein: CASSYDGDTSYEQYF
CDR3 DNA: TGTGCCAGCAGTTACGACGGGGACACCTCCTACGAGCAGTACTTC
D gene: -
J gene: TRBJ2-7
clone size: -
V gene: TRBV6-5

CDR3 protein: CASSRGGADTQYF
CDR3 DNA: TGTGCCAGCAGCAGGGGAGGGGCAGATACGCAGTATTTT
D gene: -
J gene: TRBJ2-3
clone size: -
V gene: TRBV6-5

CDR3 protein: CASSLTQGGNSPLHF
CDR3 DNA: TGCGCCAGCAGCTTGACTCAGGGGGGCAATTCACCCCTCCACTTT
D gene: TRBD1
J gene: TRBJ1-6
clone size: once
V gene: TRBV5-1

CDR3 protein: CASSPGQNQPQHF
CDR3 DNA: TGTGCCAGCTCACCGGGCCAAAATCAGCCCCAGCATTTT
D gene: -
J gene: TRBJ1-5
clone size: -
V gene: TRBV18

CDR3 protein: CAWSHRWNTEAFF
CDR3 DNA: TGTGCCTGGAGTCACAGGTGGAACACTGAAGCTTTCTTT
D gene: -
J gene: TRBJ1-1
clone size: once
V gene: TRBV30

CDR3 protein: CASTRRGGTANTGELFF
CDR3 DNA: TGTGCCAGTACTCGGAGAGGTGGGACAGCGAACACCGGGGAGCTGTTTTTT
D gene: TRBD1
J gene: TRBJ2-2
clone size: few
V gene: TRBV7-8

CDR3 protein: CSAGTGNEQYF
CDR3 DNA: TGCAGCGCAGGGACAGGGAACGAGCAGTACTTC
D gene: TRBD1
J gene: TRBJ2-7
clone size: -
V gene: TRBV29-1